Relative to its sample, the clone carrying this T cell receptor beta chain is hyperexpanded. The data were obtained in a study of sequential checkpoint blockade in melanoma. Stated treatment: randomized to nivolumab then ipilimumab (arm A) or the reverse (arm B). Libraries were prepared by immunoSEQ multiplex PCR; TCRdb keeps only in-frame clonotypes and omits some of them. Of 3,000 to 3,500 clones listed, roughly 21% are singletons. This CDR3 comprises 16 residues. The J segment lost 5 bases and the V segment lost 3 bases, leaving 8 bases of the junction unmatched. Germline CDR1 is SGHNT and CDR2 is YENEEA.

This chain joins TRBV11-3 and TRBJ1-1, with 11 bases that match TRBD1. Sequenced material: tumor tissue (inferred from file names), taken from a patient given nivolumab and ipilimumab in sequence. The clonotype comes from a human patient with melanoma. Some clones in this sample may be carry-over from other donors' samples. The CDR3 bases are TGTGCCAGCAGCTTGTACGGGACAGGGGGTCGAACTGAAGCTTTCTTT. Amino acid sequence: CASSLYGTGGRTEAFF.